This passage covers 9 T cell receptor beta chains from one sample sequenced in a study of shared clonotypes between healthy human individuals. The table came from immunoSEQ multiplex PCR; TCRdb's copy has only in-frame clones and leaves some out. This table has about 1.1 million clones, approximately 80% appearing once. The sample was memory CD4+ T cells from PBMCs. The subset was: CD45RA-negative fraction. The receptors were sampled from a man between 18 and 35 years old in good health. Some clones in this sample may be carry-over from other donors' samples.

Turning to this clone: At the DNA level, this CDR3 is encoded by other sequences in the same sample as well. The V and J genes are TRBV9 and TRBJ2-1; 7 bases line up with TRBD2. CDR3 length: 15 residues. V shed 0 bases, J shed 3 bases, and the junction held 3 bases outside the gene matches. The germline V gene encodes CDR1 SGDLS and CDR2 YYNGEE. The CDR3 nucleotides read TGTGCCAGCAGCGTAGGGGGCGGGAGCTACAATGAGCAGTTCTTC. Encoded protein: CASSVGGGSYNEQFF.

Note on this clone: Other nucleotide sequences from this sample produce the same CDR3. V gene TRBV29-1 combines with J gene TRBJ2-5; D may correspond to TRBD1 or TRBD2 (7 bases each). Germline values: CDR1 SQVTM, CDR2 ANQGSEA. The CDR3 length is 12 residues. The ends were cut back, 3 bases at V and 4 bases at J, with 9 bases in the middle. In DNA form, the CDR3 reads TGCAGCGTTGACAGGGGGGGAGAGACCCAGTACTTC. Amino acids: CSVDRGGETQYF.

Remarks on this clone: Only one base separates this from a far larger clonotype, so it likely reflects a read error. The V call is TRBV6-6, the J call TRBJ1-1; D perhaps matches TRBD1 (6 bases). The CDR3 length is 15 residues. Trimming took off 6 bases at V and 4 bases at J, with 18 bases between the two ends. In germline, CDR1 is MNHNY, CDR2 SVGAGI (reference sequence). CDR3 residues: CASSRNRATVTEAFF. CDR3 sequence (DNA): TGTGCCAGCAGCCGCAACAGGGCGACGGTCACTGAAGCTTTCTTT.

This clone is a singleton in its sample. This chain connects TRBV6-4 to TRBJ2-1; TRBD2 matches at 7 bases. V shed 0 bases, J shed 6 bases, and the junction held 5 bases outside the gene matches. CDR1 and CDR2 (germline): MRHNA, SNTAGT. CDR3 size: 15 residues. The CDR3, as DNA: TGTGCCAGCAGTGACTCTGGGGGGAGGGGCAATGAGCAGTTCTTC. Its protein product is CASSDSGGRGNEQFF.

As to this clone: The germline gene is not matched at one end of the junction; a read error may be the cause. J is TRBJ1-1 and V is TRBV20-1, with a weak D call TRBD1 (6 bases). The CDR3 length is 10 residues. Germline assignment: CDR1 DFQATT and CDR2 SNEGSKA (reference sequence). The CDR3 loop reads CSAIARQANF. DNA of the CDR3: TGCAGTGCTATCGCACGACAGGCCAACTTT.

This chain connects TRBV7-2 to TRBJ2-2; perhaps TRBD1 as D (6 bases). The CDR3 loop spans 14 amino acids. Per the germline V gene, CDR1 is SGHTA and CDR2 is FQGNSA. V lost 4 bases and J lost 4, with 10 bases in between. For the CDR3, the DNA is TGTGCCAGCAGCTCCACAGGGACCACCGGGGAGCTGTTTTTT. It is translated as CASSSTGTTGELFF.

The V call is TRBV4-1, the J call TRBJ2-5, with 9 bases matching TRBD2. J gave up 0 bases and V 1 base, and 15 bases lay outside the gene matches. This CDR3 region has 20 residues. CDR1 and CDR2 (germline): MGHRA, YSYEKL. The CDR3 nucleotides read TGCGCCAGCAGCCAAGTAAGGGCGGGAGGGTCATCCCAGTACCAAGAGACCCAGTACTTC. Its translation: CASSQVRAGGSSQYQETQYF.

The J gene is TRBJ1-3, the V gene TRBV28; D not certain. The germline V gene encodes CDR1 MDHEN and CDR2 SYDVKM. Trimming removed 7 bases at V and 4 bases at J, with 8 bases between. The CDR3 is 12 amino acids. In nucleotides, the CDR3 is TGTGCCAGCACCCTCCAAGGAAACACCATATATTTT. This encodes CASTLQGNTIYF.

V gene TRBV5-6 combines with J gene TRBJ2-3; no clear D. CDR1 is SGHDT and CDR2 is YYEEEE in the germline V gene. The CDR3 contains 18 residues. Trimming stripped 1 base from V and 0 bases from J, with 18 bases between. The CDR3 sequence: CASSLIILGRISTDTQYF. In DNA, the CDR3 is TGTGCCAGCAGCTTGATTATATTAGGGCGGATTAGCACAGATACGCAGTATTTT.